This TCR beta chain originates from a study of cytomegalovirus exposure and HLA in healthy donors. Primers included in the PCR were 60 Vbeta and 13 Jbeta primers. Clones were read by immunoSEQ multiplex PCR, and TCRdb kept only the in-frame ones, dropping some. The repertoire has 77,000 or so clones, over 70% of them found once; the top ten carry about 7%. This CDR3 has 15 amino acids. Trimming cost V 0 bases and J 2 bases, with 11 bases left between them. Germline CDR1 reads SGHRS; CDR2 reads YFSETQ. The clonotype comes from a middle-aged woman in good health and CMV-seronegative. The chain carries TRBV5-1 and TRBJ2-5; D might be TRBD1 (5 bases). Sequencing used PBMCs. The CDR3 coding sequence is TGCGCCAGCAGCTTGGGGGGAAGGGGACAAGAGACCCAGTACTTC. Amino acids: CASSLGGRGQETQYF.